These T cell receptor beta chains were read from a single sample in a study of monozygotic twins with inflammatory bowel disease. TCRdb re-called the 5' RACE reads; every CDR3 protein appears as one record, without DNA. The sample table sets out 400,000 to 500,000 distinct CDR3 sequences. Sequencing was carried out using blood. The receptors stem from a human donor with ulcerative colitis or Crohn's disease, or a healthy co-twin of an affected twin (not recorded which). Both conserved end residues are part of each CDR3. The order of the fields is V gene, J gene, CDR3 protein.

>TRBV5-1|TRBJ2-1
CASSLKTNGNEQFF
>TRBV18|TRBJ2-1
CASSRWLLAGTSGSYNEQFF
>TRBV9|TRBJ1-1
CASSADREGNTEAFF
>TRBV5-1|TRBJ2-3
CASSSGGPRDTQYF
>TRBV29-1|TRBJ2-7
CSVVGTGLNYEQYF
>TRBV28|TRBJ2-1
CASSNTGTSAYNEQFF
>TRBV19|TRBJ1-5
CASQGFGVNQPQHF
>TRBV5-4|TRBJ2-3
CASSLGLAKYF
>TRBV20-1|TRBJ1-4
CSARGQGNEKLFF
>TRBV6-5|TRBJ1-4
CASSYSERVGEKLFF
>TRBV10-3|TRBJ1-4
CAISEPRQRATNEKLFF
>TRBV6-1|TRBJ2-5
CASRETVHGPQYF
>TRBV5-5|TRBJ2-7
CASSLGRDIPYEQYF
>TRBV12-3/TRBV12-4|TRBJ2-1
CASSLYRANEQFF
>TRBV20-1|TRBJ1-5
CSARAGQVQHF
>TRBV11-2|TRBJ2-3
CASSLESWSGGITDTQYF